The 27 T cell receptor beta chains in this list originate from one sample, sequenced in a study of patients with pleural tuberculosis. TCRdb ran MiXCR on the reads and lists one entry per CDR3 protein. The sample has 29,000 or so distinct CDR3 sequences; 18% are singletons. Sequencing was performed on peripheral blood. The receptors derive from a human donor with pleural tuberculosis.

This clonotype was recorded at least ten times. The V call is TRBV7-3, the J call TRBJ1-3; the D is unclear. CDR1 SGHTA and CDR2 FQGTGA come from the germline V gene. Trimming left V 2 bases short and J 2 bases short, with 7 bases between. The CDR3 consists of 14 residues. CDR3 nucleotide sequence: TGTGCCAGCAGCTTAGATGGACCTGGAAACACCATATATTTT. This sequence encodes CASSLDGPGNTIYF.

Many counts were recorded for this clonotype. The rearrangement uses TRBV2 and TRBJ1-5; possibly TRBD1 for D (5 bases). The CDR3 sequence is 13 residues long. Per the germline V gene, CDR1 is SNHLY and CDR2 is FYNNEI. The germline V and J ends were trimmed by 8 bases and 1 base, with 9 bases remaining between them. In nucleotides, the CDR3 is TGTGCCAGCGGGGGACGGAGCAATCAGCCCCAGCATTTT. Translated: CASGGRSNQPQHF.

This clonotype was found many times. This rearrangement joins TRBV2 to TRBJ1-1, with TRBD1 identical over 8 bases. CDR1 and CDR2 from the germline V gene are SNHLY and FYNNEI. The J segment lost 4 bases and the V segment lost 6 bases, leaving 7 bases of the junction unmatched. CDR3 length: 14 amino acids. The CDR3 protein is CASRTRGQFTEAFF. The CDR3, as DNA: TGTGCCAGCAGGACCAGGGGGCAGTTCACTGAAGCTTTCTTT.

By proportion, this clonotype is medium-sized. The rearrangement links TRBV7-2 to TRBJ2-1, with D tentatively TRBD1 (5 bases). Trimming stripped 3 bases from V and 7 bases from J, with 13 bases between. This CDR3 comprises 14 residues. Germline V gene data show CDR1 as SGHTA and CDR2 as FQGNSA. DNA of the CDR3: TGTGCCAGCAGCTTGGGAAGGGCAGGGAATGAGCAGTTCTTC. Its translation is CASSLGRAGNEQFF.

The gene calls are TRBV2 and TRBJ2-5, with 10 nucleotides matching TRBD1. The germline gives CDR1 SNHLY, CDR2 FYNNEI. Trimming cost V 7 bases and J 5 bases; bases outside gene matches: 7. The CDR3 totals 14 residues. CDR3 residues: CASTGTGVRETQYF. CDR3 in DNA: TGTGCCAGCACCGGGACAGGGGTAAGGGAGACCCAGTACTTC.

Turning to this clonotype: At one of its ends the junction is not consistent with the germline gene, which may arise from a read error. This chain joins TRBV19 and TRBJ2-1; D is unresolved. CDR3 length equals 15 residues. Germline V gene lookup returns CDR1 LNHDA and CDR2 SQIVND (reference sequence). The DNA of the CDR3 is TGTACCAGTAGTATATCTGGGTCCCGCTACAATGAGCAGTTCTTC. It yields the protein CTSSISGSRYNEQFF.

This clonotype was counted at least ten times. The chain couples TRBV6-2 or TRBV6-3 to TRBJ2-1; a possible D gene is TRBD2 (6 bases). Germline V gives CDR1 MNHEY, CDR2 SVGEGT. The germline V and J ends were trimmed by 0 bases and 6 bases, with 9 bases remaining between them. This CDR3 has 14 residues. The CDR3 DNA follows: TGTGCCAGCAGTTACTCGGGACTCCTCAATGAGCAGTTCTTC. This sequence encodes CASSYSGLLNEQFF.

This clonotype was seen many times. V gene TRBV12-3 or TRBV12-4 combines with J gene TRBJ2-5, with D perhaps TRBD2 (6 bases). This CDR3 has 16 residues. Trimming pared 4 bases from V and 4 bases from J, leaving 19 bases between. CDR3 DNA: TGTGCCAGCAGTTCAAGAGCCGGGACTGATGTAGAGACCCAGTACTTC. Translated: CASSSRAGTDVETQYF.

In this sample, this clonotype turned up many times. The chain has TRBV20-1 and TRBJ1-4; a weak D match, TRBD1 (5 bases). Between the trimmed V and J ends, which lost 2 bases and 5 bases, there was a span of 15 bases. CDR1 DFQATT and CDR2 SNEGSKA come from the germline V gene (reference sequence). This CDR3 comprises 15 residues. The CDR3, as DNA: TGCAGTGCTAGATCGAGACGGGGCACGAATGAAAAACTGTTTTTT. Its translation: CSARSRRGTNEKLFF.

Comment on this clonotype: One end of the junction does not line up with germline, which may come from a read error. The chain couples TRBV2 to TRBJ1-2; weak D call: TRBD1 (5 bases). From germline, CDR1 is SNHLY and CDR2 FYNNEI. CDR3 length: 13 residues. CDR3 DNA sequence: TGTGCCGGCACCCCTGGGGGGAACTATGGCCACACCTTC. It specifies CAGTPGGNYGHTF.

For this clonotype: At one end the junction does not follow the germline gene, possibly because of a read error. The chain is built from TRBV4-1 and TRBJ2-1; D ambiguous. Germline values: CDR1 MGHRA, CDR2 YSYEKL. The CDR3 sequence is 12 residues long. CDR3 region: CATSQDGSEQFF. DNA for the CDR3: TGCGCCACCAGCCAAGATGGCAGTGAGCAGTTCTTC.

This clonotype was counted at least ten times. The chain couples TRBV12-3 or TRBV12-4 to TRBJ2-4; the D gene is possibly TRBD2 (6 bases). Trimming shortened V by 8 bases and J by 0 bases, and 11 bases separated the two germline ends. The CDR3 has 14 amino acids. In nucleotides, the CDR3 is TGTGCCAGCGGGGCGGGACTAGCCAAAAACATTCAGTACTTC. Translation gives CASGAGLAKNIQYF.

In its sample, this clonotype was seen many times. V and J are TRBV20-1 and TRBJ2-7, with D uncertain. The CDR3 runs to 12 residues. The V gene lost 1 base and the J gene lost 4 bases, with 8 bases spanning the gap. Germline V CDR1 and CDR2: DFQATT, SNEGSKA (reference sequence). The DNA of the CDR3 is TGCAGTGCTAGAGGAGCCGAGTACGAGCAGTACTTC. Protein: CSARGAEYEQYF.

The table lists this clonotype with many counts. This chain uses TRBV5-1 with TRBJ2-5, with 7 bases that match TRBD1. The CDR3 is 15 amino acids. From germline, CDR1 is SGHRS and CDR2 YFSETQ. V lost 1 base and J lost 0; bases outside the gene matches: 3. The CDR3 spells CASSLTGAYQETQYF. For the CDR3, the DNA is TGCGCCAGCAGCTTGACAGGGGCGTACCAAGAGACCCAGTACTTC.

This clonotype appeared many times. This chain connects TRBV19 to TRBJ1-5; D gene ambiguous. The CDR3 runs to 15 residues. The germline V gene encodes CDR1 LNHDA and CDR2 SQIVND (reference sequence). V lost 8 bases to trimming and J lost 0 bases, with 14 bases between them. The CDR3 sequence: CASGPEHYSNQPQHF. CDR3 DNA: TGTGCCAGTGGTCCGGAACACTATAGCAATCAGCCCCAGCATTTT.

This clonotype was detected many times. DNA of the CDR3: TGCAGTGCTAGAGGGCAGGGGAGCAATGAGCAGTTCTTC. This translates into CSARGQGSNEQFF. The rearrangement uses TRBV20-1 and TRBJ2-1; a possible D gene is TRBD1 (6 bases). V was cut by 1 base and J by 6 bases, with 10 bases left in between. Germline-derived CDR1 and CDR2 are DFQATT and SNEGSKA (reference sequence). The CDR3 consists of 13 residues.

The table lists this clonotype with many counts. Here the CDR3 DNA reads TGCAGCGTTCGGCAGGCGCGGAACACTGAAGCTTTCTTT. Translating gives CSVRQARNTEAFF. The chain carries TRBV29-1 and TRBJ1-1; D is unresolved. The CDR3 contains 13 residues. Trimming shortened V by 5 bases and J by 1 base, and 11 bases separated the two germline ends. Per the germline V gene, CDR1 is SQVTM and CDR2 is ANQGSEA.

Relative to its sample, this clonotype is medium-sized. The chain links TRBV20-1 to TRBJ2-3; the D is unclear. The CDR3 is 12 residues long. Germline CDR1 is DFQATT and CDR2 is SNEGSKA (reference sequence). CDR3 DNA sequence: TGCAGCACTGACGGCGGCACAGATACGCAGTATTTT. It specifies CSTDGGTDTQYF.

This clonotype was seen repeatedly, ten times or more. The rearrangement links TRBV7-6 to TRBJ2-5, with TRBD2 as a possible D gene (5 bases). This CDR3 region has 15 residues. V lost 1 base to trimming and J lost 5 bases, with 14 bases between them. The germline V gene encodes CDR1 SGHVS and CDR2 FNYEAQ. The CDR3 coding sequence is TGTGCCAGCAGCTTAGAGGTTGGCGGCGGGGAGACCCAGTACTTC. Translating gives CASSLEVGGGETQYF.

This clonotype has at least ten counts. The chain employs TRBV14 and TRBJ2-6; D is unclear. The CDR3 extends over 13 amino acids. Between the trimmed V and J ends, which lost 6 bases and 0 bases, there was a span of 3 bases. Germline V gene sequence: CDR1 SGHDN, CDR2 FVKESK. The CDR3 nucleotides read TGTGCCAGCAGTCTCTCTGGGGCCAACGTCCTGACTTTC. This translates into CASSLSGANVLTF.

J is TRBJ2-7 and V is TRBV6-1; D is possibly TRBD1 (6 bases). Germline V lookup: CDR1 MNHNS, CDR2 SASEGT. CDR3 length equals 12 residues. Trimming stripped 7 bases from V and 6 bases from J, with 13 bases between. CDR3 sequence (DNA): TGTGCCAGCAATCCACAGGGCCGCGAGCAGTACTTC. Protein product: CASNPQGREQYF.

This clonotype was seen repeatedly, ten times or more. The chain is built from TRBV12-3 or TRBV12-4 and TRBJ1-5; D remains ambiguous. V was cut by 4 bases and J by 6 bases, with 10 bases left in between. This CDR3 is 13 amino acids long. As DNA, the CDR3 is TGTGCCAGCAGTTCCGGGCAGGTTCAGCCCCAGCATTTT. Amino acids: CASSSGQVQPQHF.

The sample holds many counts of this clonotype. The chain combines TRBV4-1 with TRBJ1-1, with D possibly TRBD1 on 6 matching bases. The CDR3 length is 14 residues. CDR1 is MGHRA, CDR2 YSYEKL, per germline. The V gene lost 4 bases and the J gene lost 5 bases, with 14 bases spanning the gap. The CDR3 DNA follows: TGCGCCAGCAGCCCCGGGGGGCTAAGTACTGAAGCTTTCTTT. Translating gives CASSPGGLSTEAFF.

This clonotype appeared many times. The chain joins TRBV4-1 to TRBJ1-5; TRBD1 matches 9 bases. This CDR3 comprises 16 residues. CDR1 is MGHRA, CDR2 YSYEKL, per germline. J lost 3 bases, V lost 3 bases, and 6 bases had no gene match. The CDR3 spells CASSHGNRGPNQPQHF. CDR3 nucleotides: TGCGCCAGCAGCCATGGTAACAGGGGGCCCAATCAGCCCCAGCATTTT.

Regarding this clonotype: The junction does not match germline at one end; this may be a read error. V is TRBV6-8 and J is TRBJ2-2; D uncertain. CDR3 length: 12 residues. CDR1 and CDR2 (germline): MNHGY, SAAAGT. The CDR3 sequence is CVSSYPTGELFF. CDR3 in DNA: TGTGTCAGCAGTTACCCAACCGGGGAGCTGTTTTTT.

In its sample, this clonotype was seen many times. V and J are TRBV4-1 and TRBJ2-2; 7 positions match TRBD1. Losses at the gene ends were 5 bases for V and 8 bases for J; bases not matched to a gene: 8. There are 14 residues in the CDR3. In germline, CDR1 is MGHRA, CDR2 YSYEKL. CDR3 amino acids: CASSVQGVGGELFF. CDR3 nucleotide sequence: TGCGCCAGCAGCGTTCAGGGGGTAGGAGGGGAGCTGTTTTTT.

This clonotype was seen at least ten times. The V call is TRBV3-1, the J call TRBJ1-1; no clear D gene. The CDR3 totals 12 residues. The ends were cut back, 1 base at V and 5 bases at J, with 5 bases in the middle. Germline V gives CDR1 LGHDT, CDR2 YNNKEL (reference sequence). The CDR3 DNA is TGTGCCAGCAGCCAAGGGTTAACTGAAGCTTTCTTT. Amino acid sequence: CASSQGLTEAFF.